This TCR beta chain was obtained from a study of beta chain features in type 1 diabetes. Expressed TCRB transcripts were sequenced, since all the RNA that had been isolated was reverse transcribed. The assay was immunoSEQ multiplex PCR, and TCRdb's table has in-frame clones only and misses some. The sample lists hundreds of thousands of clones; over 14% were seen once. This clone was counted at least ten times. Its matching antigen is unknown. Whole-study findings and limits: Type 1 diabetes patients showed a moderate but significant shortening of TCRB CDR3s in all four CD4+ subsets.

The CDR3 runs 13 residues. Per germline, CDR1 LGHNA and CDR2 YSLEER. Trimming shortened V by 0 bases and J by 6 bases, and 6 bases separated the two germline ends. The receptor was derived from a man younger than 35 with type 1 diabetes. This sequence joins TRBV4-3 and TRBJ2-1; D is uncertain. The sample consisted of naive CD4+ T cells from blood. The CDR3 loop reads CASSQDLLNEQFF. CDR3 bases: TGCGCCAGCAGCCAAGACCTCCTCAATGAGCAGTTCTTC.